This record concerns one T cell receptor beta chain sequence. Its antigen remains unknown. Running of the v3.0 immunoSEQ assay took place at survey level. Sequencing targeted 40,000-50,000 T-cell genomes per sample. Method: immunoSEQ multiplex PCR; TCRdb's copy keeps in-frame clones and lacks some. The sample includes 20,000 to 30,000 clones, around 86% of them seen just once. The germline V gene encodes CDR1 SGHKS and CDR2 YYEKEE (reference sequence). This CDR3 comprises 16 residues. The ends were cut back, 4 bases at V and 6 bases at J, with 17 bases in the middle. Participants living with HIV all received treatment in the United States. In each sample, 1-10 million cryopreserved PBMC were present before DNA extraction. This entry is derived from a study of long-term antiretroviral therapy in people with HIV. Overall study findings and caveats: HIV repertoires showed narrower CDR3 length ranges than controls.

The source of this sequence is a man aged 50-60 years with HIV. The chain uses TRBV5-5 and TRBJ1-6; no firm D call. The specimen comprised unsorted PBMCs, sampled 0.4 years after starting antiretroviral therapy. The CDR3 is CASSLGPNPGNSPLHF. Here the CDR3 DNA reads TGTGCCAGCAGCCTAGGACCCAACCCGGGTAATTCACCCCTCCACTTT.